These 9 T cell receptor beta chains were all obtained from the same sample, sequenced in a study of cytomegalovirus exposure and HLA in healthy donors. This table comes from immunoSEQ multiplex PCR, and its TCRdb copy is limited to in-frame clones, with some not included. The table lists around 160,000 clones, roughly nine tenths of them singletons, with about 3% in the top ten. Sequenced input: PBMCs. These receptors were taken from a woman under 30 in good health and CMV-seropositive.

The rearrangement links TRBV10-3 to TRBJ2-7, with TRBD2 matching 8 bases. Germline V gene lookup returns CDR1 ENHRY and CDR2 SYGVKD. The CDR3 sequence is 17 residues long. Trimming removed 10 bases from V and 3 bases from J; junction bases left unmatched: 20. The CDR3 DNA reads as TGTGCCACCACCCGACTAGCGTCTTCGGTTGGTTTCTACGAGCAGTACTTC. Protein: CATTRLASSVGFYEQYF.

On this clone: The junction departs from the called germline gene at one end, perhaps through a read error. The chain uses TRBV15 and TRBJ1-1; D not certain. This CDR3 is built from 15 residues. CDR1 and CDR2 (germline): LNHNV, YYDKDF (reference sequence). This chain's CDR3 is CATSRDMMALEGAFF. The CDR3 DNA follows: TGTGCCACCAGCCGAGACATGATGGCTCTGGAGGGAGCTTTCTTT.

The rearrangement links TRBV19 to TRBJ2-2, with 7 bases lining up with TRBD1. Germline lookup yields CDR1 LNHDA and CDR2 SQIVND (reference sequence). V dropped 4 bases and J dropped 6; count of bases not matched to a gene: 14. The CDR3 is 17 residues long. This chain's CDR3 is CASSTDREGAFSGELFF. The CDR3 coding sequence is TGTGCCAGTAGTACCGACAGGGAAGGGGCTTTTTCCGGGGAGCTGTTTTTT.

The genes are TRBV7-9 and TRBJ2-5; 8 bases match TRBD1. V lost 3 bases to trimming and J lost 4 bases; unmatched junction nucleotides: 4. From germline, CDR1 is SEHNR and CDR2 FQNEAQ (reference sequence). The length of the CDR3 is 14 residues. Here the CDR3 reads CASSFPGGSETQYF. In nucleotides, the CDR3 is TGTGCCAGCAGCTTCCCAGGGGGCTCAGAGACCCAGTACTTC.

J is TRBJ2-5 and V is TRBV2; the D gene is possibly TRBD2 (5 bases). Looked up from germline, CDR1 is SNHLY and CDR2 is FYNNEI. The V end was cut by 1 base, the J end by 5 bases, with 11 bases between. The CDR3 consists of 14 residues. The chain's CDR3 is CASSEGTLKETQYF. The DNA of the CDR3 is TGTGCCAGCAGTGAAGGGACTTTAAAGGAGACCCAGTACTTC.

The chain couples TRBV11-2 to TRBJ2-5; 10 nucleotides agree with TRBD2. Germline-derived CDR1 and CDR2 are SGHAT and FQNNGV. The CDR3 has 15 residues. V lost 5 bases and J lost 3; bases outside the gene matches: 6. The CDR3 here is CASSRHGLAEETQYF. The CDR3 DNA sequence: TGTGCCAGCAGCCGCCACGGACTAGCGGAAGAGACCCAGTACTTC. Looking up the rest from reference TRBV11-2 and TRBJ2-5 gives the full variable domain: EAGVAQSPRYKIIEKRQSVAFWCNPISGHATLYWYQQILGQGPKLLIQFQNNGVVDDSQLPKDRFSAERLKGVDSTLKIQPAKLEDSAVYLCASSRHGLAEETQYFGPGTRLLVL.

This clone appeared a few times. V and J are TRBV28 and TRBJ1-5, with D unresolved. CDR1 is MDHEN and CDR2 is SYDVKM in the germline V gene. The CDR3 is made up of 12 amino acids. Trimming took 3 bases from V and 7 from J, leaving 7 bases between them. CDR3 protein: CASSFQLQPQHF. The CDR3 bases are TGTGCCAGCAGTTTTCAGTTGCAGCCCCAGCATTTT.

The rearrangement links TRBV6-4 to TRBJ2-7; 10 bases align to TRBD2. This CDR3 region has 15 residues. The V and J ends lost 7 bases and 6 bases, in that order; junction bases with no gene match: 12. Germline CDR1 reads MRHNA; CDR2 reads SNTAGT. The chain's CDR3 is CASTDGLAERVEQYF. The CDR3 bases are TGTGCCAGCACCGACGGACTAGCGGAGAGGGTCGAGCAGTACTTC.

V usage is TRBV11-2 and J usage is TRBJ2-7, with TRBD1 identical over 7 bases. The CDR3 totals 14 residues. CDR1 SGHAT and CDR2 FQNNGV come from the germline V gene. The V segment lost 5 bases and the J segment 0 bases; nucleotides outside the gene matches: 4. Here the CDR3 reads CASSSRGFSYEQYF. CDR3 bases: TGTGCCAGCAGCAGCAGGGGGTTCTCCTACGAGCAGTACTTC.